This T cell receptor (beta chain) comes out of a study of cytomegalovirus exposure and HLA in healthy donors. Broader study findings: Per a later analysis, fewer than 20,000 TCR beta sequences showed association with HLA alleles at 0.05 false discovery rate. Most CMV-associated TCR beta chains appeared HLA-restricted in a later analysis.

On this clone itself: Its antigen is not known.

Germline CDR1 reads KGHSH; CDR2 reads LQKENI. This CDR3 is built from 15 residues. Trimming cost V 2 bases and J 6 bases, with 15 bases left between them. The PCR ran on 60 Vbeta and 13 Jbeta primers. Libraries were prepared by immunoSEQ multiplex PCR; TCRdb keeps only in-frame clonotypes and omits some of them. Of 85,000 to 130,000 clones in the sample, 84% were seen once. The receptor was isolated from a young woman in good health and CMV-seronegative. Source material: PBMCs. The genes are TRBV18 and TRBJ2-3; D may be TRBD2 (5 bases). CDR3 coding DNA: TGTGCCAGCTCACCAGCGGGTGGCGGCTTGGATACGCAGTATTTT. Translation gives CASSPAGGGLDTQYF.